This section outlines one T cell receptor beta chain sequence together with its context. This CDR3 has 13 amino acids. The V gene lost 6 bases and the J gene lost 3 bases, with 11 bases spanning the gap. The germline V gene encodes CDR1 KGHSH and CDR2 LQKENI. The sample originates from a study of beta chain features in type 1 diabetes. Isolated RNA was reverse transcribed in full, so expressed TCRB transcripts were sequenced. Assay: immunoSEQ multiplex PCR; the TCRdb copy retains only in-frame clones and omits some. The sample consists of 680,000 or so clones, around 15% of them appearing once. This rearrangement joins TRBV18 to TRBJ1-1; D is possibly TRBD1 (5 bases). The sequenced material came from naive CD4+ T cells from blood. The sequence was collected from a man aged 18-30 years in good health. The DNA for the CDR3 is TGTGCCAGCTCCCCTTTAGGGGACACTGAAGCTTTCTTT. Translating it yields CASSPLGDTEAFF. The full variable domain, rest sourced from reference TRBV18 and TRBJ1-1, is NAGVMQNPRHLVRRRGQEARLRCSPMKGHSHVYWYRQLPEEGLKFMVYLQKENIIDESGMPKERFSAEFPKEGPSILRIQQVVRGDSAAYFCASSPLGDTEAFFGQGTRLTVV.